The rows below give T cell receptor beta chains drawn from one sample of a study of shared clonotypes between healthy human individuals. Measured with immunoSEQ multiplex PCR; TCRdb has only the in-frame clones, and not every one. The table records about 1.5 million clones, approximately 97% of them present only once. Sequencing was performed on naive CD4+ T cells sorted from blood. The receptors stem from a man aged 25 to 40 in good health. Both conserved end residues are part of each CDR3. D genes are given only for firm matches. The listing skips clone size in some rows; elsewhere it reads once, few, many or a size class.

J gene,V gene,D gene,clone size,CDR3 DNA,CDR3 protein
TRBJ1-1,TRBV19,-,-,TGTGCCAGTAGTATAGTAGGAGGGGTACCTGAAGCTTTCTTT,CASSIVGGVPEAFF
TRBJ2-5,TRBV6-5,-,-,TGTGCCAGCAGTTACCTGGGACTGAGGCGCGAGACCCAGTACTTC,CASSYLGLRRETQYF
TRBJ2-7,TRBV4-1,-,-,TGCGCCAGCAGCCAAGTCGCCAGTTTAACCTACGAGCAGTACTTC,CASSQVASLTYEQYF
TRBJ1-1,TRBV29-1,TRBD1,once,TGCAGCGTAGCTCCTATGACAGGGTTCACTGAAGCTTTCTTT,CSVAPMTGFTEAFF
TRBJ2-1,TRBV7-6,-,-,TGTGCCAGCAGCTTAGAGGGGGTTGAGGTAGGCGGGACTTACAATGAGCAGTTCTTC,CASSLEGVEVGGTYNEQFF
TRBJ2-1,TRBV5-1,-,-,TGCGCCAGCAGCTTGGTAGTCCTGAATGAGCAGTTCTTC,CASSLVVLNEQFF
TRBJ1-1,TRBV18,-,-,TGTGCCAGCTCACCACCGCGCCCGCTGAACACTGAAGCTTTCTTT,CASSPPRPLNTEAFF
TRBJ1-1,TRBV11-3,-,-,TGTGCCAGCAGCTTGGGCAGGGGGAACACTGAAGCTTTCTTT,CASSLGRGNTEAFF
TRBJ2-1,TRBV6-5,-,-,TGTGCCACCGCCCCGGTGAGCTCCTACAATGAGCAGTTCTTC,CATAPVSSYNEQFF
TRBJ1-5,TRBV6-5,TRBD1,-,TGTGCCAGCAGTTACTCGGACAGGGCTCAGCCCCAGCATTTT,CASSYSDRAQPQHF
TRBJ2-1,TRBV27,TRBD2,-,TGTGCCAGCAGTTTATCGGGACTAGCGGGAAATAATGAGCAGTTCTTC,CASSLSGLAGNNEQFF
TRBJ1-1,TRBV29-1,-,-,TGCAGCGTTGTACGGATGAACACTGAAGCTTTCTTT,CSVVRMNTEAFF
TRBJ2-3,TRBV19,-,few,TGTGCCAGTAGTAGGACAGCTTCAAACACAGATACGCAGTATTTT,CASSRTASNTDTQYF
TRBJ2-3,TRBV28,TRBD2,-,TGTGCCAGCAGTTCCCCGGGACTAGCGGCCACAGATACGCAGTATTTT,CASSSPGLAATDTQYF
TRBJ2-1,TRBV11-3,TRBD2,once,TGTGCCAGCAGCCCCGATAGCGGGAGGCCCTCTTCCTACAATGAGCAGTTCTTC,CASSPDSGRPSSYNEQFF
TRBJ1-4,TRBV6-1,-,-,TGTGCCAGCAGTGAAGTTTACGGGGGGCGAGGAGAAAAACTGTTTTTT,CASSEVYGGRGEKLFF
TRBJ1-3,TRBV7-2,TRBD1,-,TGTGCCAGCAGCTCCCAGACAGGGCTGAGTGGAAACACCATATATTTT,CASSSQTGLSGNTIYF
TRBJ2-7,TRBV6-1,-,-,TGTGCCAGCAGACAAAGCTACGAGCAGTACTTC,CASRQSYEQYF
TRBJ2-7,TRBV6-6,-,-,TGTGCCAGCAGTTACGAGGGGCTTAGGAACGAGCAGTACTTC,CASSYEGLRNEQYF
TRBJ1-5,TRBV7-9,-,once,TGTGCCAGCAGCCCAGGTGGGGGGCTTGGCAATCAGCCCCAGCATTTT,CASSPGGGLGNQPQHF
TRBJ2-1,TRBV4-1,TRBD2,-,TGCGCCAGCAGCCACCCTAGCGGAAACTCCTACAATGAGCAGTTCTTC,CASSHPSGNSYNEQFF
TRBJ2-1,TRBV28,TRBD2,-,TGTGCCAGCAGTCGACTTAGCGGGAGCCCCCGCGTTGAGCAGTTCTTC,CASSRLSGSPRVEQFF
TRBJ2-5,TRBV18,-,-,TGTGCCAGCTCACAAGACAGGTCCCAAGAGACCCAGTACTTC,CASSQDRSQETQYF
TRBJ2-3,TRBV6-4,-,-,TGTGCCAGCAGTGATGGGGAGGCTCGGGGCGGTACGCAGTATTTT,CASSDGEARGGTQYF
TRBJ1-2,TRBV6-5,-,-,TGTGCCAGCAGTTACTCTCGACAGACCCCTAACTATGGCTACACCTTC,CASSYSRQTPNYGYTF
TRBJ2-7,TRBV9,-,-,TGTGCCAGCAGCGTCGCCGGCCAAGCCTACGAGCAGTACTTC,CASSVAGQAYEQYF
TRBJ2-7,TRBV19,-,-,TGTGCCAGTAGTAATGGGGGAGAGGCCTACGAGCAGTACTTC,CASSNGGEAYEQYF
TRBJ2-1,TRBV10-2,-,-,TGCGCCAGCGGAAACTCTGAGCAGTTCTTC,CASGNSEQFF
TRBJ1-5,TRBV2,-,-,TGTGCCAGCAGTGAAATACAGTATAGCAATCAGCCCCAGCATTTT,CASSEIQYSNQPQHF
TRBJ2-7,TRBV9,-,-,TGTGCCAGCAGCGTGGGCAGTTACCCCTACGAGCAGTACTTC,CASSVGSYPYEQYF
TRBJ2-3,TRBV25-1,-,-,TGTGCCACCCTAGGCCCGAGGCGATGGGGGCAGTATTTT,CATLGPRRWGQYF